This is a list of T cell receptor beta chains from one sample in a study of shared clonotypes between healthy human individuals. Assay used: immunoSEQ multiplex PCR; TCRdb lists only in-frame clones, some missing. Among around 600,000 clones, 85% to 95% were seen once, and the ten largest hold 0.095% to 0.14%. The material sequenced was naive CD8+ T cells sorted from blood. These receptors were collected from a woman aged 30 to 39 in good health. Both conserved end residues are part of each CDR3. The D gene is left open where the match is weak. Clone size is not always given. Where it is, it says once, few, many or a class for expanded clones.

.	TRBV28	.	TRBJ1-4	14	TGTGCCAGCAGTTTATCAGGGGAGGAGGAAAAACTGTTTTTT	CASSLSGEEEKLFF
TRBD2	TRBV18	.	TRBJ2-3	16	TGTGCCAGCCGCACCCCGGGACTAGCGGTAACAGATACGCAGTATTTT	CASRTPGLAVTDTQYF
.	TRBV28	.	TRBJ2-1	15	TGTGCCAGCAGTTTATGGGCGGGGACCTACAATGAGCAGTTCTTC	CASSLWAGTYNEQFF
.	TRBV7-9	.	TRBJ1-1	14	TGTGCCAGCAGCTTAGTAGGTTTTGACACTGAAGCTTTCTTT	CASSLVGFDTEAFF
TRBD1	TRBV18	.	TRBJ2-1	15	TGTGCCAGCTCACCGGGGGACAGCCTTAGGAAGGAGCAGTTCTTC	CASSPGDSLRKEQFF
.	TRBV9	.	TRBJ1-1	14	TGTGCCAGCAGCGTAAGTTGGGGAGTCACTGAAGCTTTCTTT	CASSVSWGVTEAFF
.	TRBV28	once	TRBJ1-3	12	TGTGCCAGCAGTTTTAGAGGCCACACCATATATTTT	CASSFRGHTIYF
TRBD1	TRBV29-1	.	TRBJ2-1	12	TGCAGCGTGGCCGAGGGACAGAATGAGCAGTTCTTC	CSVAEGQNEQFF
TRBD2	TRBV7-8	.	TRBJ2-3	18	TGTGCCAGCAGCCCCCTCACCGGACTAGCGGGGGGAGCAGATACGCAGTATTTT	CASSPLTGLAGGADTQYF
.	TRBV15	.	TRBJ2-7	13	TGTGCCACCAGCCTAGGGCGGGGAGACGAGCAGTACTTC	CATSLGRGDEQYF
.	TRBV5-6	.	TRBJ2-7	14	TGTGCCAGCAGCTTGGTAGTGGGCCTAAACGAGCAGTACTTC	CASSLVVGLNEQYF
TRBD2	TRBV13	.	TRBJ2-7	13	TGTGCCAGCAGAGAGCGGGACTCCTACGAGCAGTACTTC	CASRERDSYEQYF
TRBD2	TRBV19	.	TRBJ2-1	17	TGTGCCAGTAGTATCCGCGGCGGGAGGGCCCTCGTAAATGAGCAGTTCTTC	CASSIRGGRALVNEQFF
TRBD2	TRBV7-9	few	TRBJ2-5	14	TGTGCCAGCAGTCTAACTAGCGGTATTTCGGCCCAGTACTTC	CASSLTSGISAQYF
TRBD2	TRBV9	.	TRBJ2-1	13	TGTGCCAGCAGCGCGGGGGGAGGCGATGAGCAGTTCTTC	CASSAGGGDEQFF
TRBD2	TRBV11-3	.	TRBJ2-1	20	TGTGCCAGCAGCTGTAGACCCGGGACTAGCGGCCGAAGCTCCTACAATGAGCAGTTCTTC	CASSCRPGTSGRSSYNEQFF
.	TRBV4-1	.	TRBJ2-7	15	TGCGCCAGCAGCCAAGAAGTCGGTCTGCTCAACGAGCAGTACTTC	CASSQEVGLLNEQYF
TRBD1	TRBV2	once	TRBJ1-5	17	TGTGCCAGCAAATCCCTGGGACAGGGTAACTCCAATCAGCCCCAGCATTTT	CASKSLGQGNSNQPQHF
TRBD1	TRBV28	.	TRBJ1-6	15	TGTGCCAGCAGTTTAGACCTGGACAGGGACTCACCCCTCCACTTT	CASSLDLDRDSPLHF
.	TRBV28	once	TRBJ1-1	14	TGTGCCAGCAGTTTAAGGACACCCACTTTTGAAGCTTTCTTT	CASSLRTPTFEAFF
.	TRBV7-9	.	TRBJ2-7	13	TGTGCCAGCAGCCCGCCGGGCCACTACGAGCAGTACTTC	CASSPPGHYEQYF
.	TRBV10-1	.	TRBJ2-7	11	TGCGCCAGCAGCAGGGGTTCCGAGCAGTACTTC	CASSRGSEQYF
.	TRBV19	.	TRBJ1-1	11	TGTGCCAGTAGTATCGGCACTGAAGCTTTCTTT	CASSIGTEAFF
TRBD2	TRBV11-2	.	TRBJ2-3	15	TGTGCCAGCAGCTTATTGGGCGGGAGGGCAGATACGCAGTATTTT	CASSLLGGRADTQYF
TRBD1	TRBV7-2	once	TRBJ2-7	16	TGTGCCAGCAGCTTATCTGACAGGGCCTCTTTCTACGAGCAGTACTTC	CASSLSDRASFYEQYF
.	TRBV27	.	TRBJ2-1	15	TGTGCCAGCAGCCCCGACTTTGTAACCTACAATGAGCAGTTCTTC	CASSPDFVTYNEQFF
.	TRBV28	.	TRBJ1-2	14	TGTGCCAGCAGTTTTAACTTGGAGGACTATGGCTACACCTTC	CASSFNLEDYGYTF
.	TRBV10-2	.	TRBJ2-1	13	TGCGCCACCTTGGGGGACTGGGACAATGAGCAGTTCTTC	CATLGDWDNEQFF
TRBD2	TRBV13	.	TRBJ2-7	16	TGTGCCAGCAGCTCATCCCCGACTAGCGGGAGTTACGAGCAGTACTTC	CASSSSPTSGSYEQYF
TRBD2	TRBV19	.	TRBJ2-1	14	TGTGCCAGTAGTCTAGCGGGAGGTAGGAATGAGCAGTTCTTC	CASSLAGGRNEQFF
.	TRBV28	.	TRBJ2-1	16	TGTGCCAGCAGTTGGGTAAAAGGGCGAGGAGGAAATGAGCAGTTCTTC	CASSWVKGRGGNEQFF
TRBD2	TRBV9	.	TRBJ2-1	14	TGTGCCAGCAGCGTAGCCGGCGGGAGCCATGAGCAGTTCTTC	CASSVAGGSHEQFF
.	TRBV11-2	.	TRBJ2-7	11	TGTGCCAGCAGCGATTACCACGAGCAGTACTTC	CASSDYHEQYF
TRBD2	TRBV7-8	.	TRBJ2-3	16	TGTGCCAGCAGCTTAGGGGTTGGGACTAGCGTAGATACGCAGTATTTT	CASSLGVGTSVDTQYF
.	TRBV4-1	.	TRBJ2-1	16	TGCGCCAGCAGCCAAGATTGGGACCTCACCTACAATGAGCAGTTCTTC	CASSQDWDLTYNEQFF
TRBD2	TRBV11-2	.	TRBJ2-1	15	TGTGCCAGCAGCTTAGGGGCGGGAGCGAACAATGAGCAGTTCTTC	CASSLGAGANNEQFF
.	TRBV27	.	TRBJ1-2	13	TGTGCCAGCAGTTTTGGGGGGCGGAATGGCTACACCTTC	CASSFGGRNGYTF
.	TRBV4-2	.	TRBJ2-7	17	TGTGCCAGCAGCCACCCTATGGGGTCACCAACCTCCTACGAGCAGTACTTC	CASSHPMGSPTSYEQYF
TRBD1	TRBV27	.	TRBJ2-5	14	TGTGCCAGCACCTCGACAGGGGGATTTGAGACCCAGTACTTC	CASTSTGGFETQYF
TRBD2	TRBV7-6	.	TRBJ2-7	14	TGTGCCAGCAGCTTACGTAGCGGGTCCTACGAGCAGTACTTC	CASSLRSGSYEQYF
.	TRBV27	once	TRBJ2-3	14	TGTGCCAGCAGTCCCTTCGTTGGAACAGATACGCAGTATTTT	CASSPFVGTDTQYF
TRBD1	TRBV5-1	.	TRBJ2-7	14	TGCGCCAGCAGCTTAGACAGGGAAGGATTCGAGCAGTACTTC	CASSLDREGFEQYF
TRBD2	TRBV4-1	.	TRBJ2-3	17	TGCGCCAGCAGCCCCTGGGTAGCGGGAGGCCCCACAGATACGCAGTATTTT	CASSPWVAGGPTDTQYF